One sample yielded the 9 T cell receptor beta chains listed below, sequenced in a study of CD8 T cells in ankylosing spondylitis. TCRdb re-called the 5' RACE reads through MiXCR, storing one row per CDR3 protein. The data contain about 150,000 distinct CDR3 sequences, 9.5% to 12% of them singletons. The source material was blood, either unsorted or a sorted T cell fraction (not recorded which). The source of these receptors is a female donor with ankylosing spondylitis or in good health (not recorded which).

For this clonotype: A much larger clone lies a single base off, so this may be a read error. The chain joins TRBV7-8 to TRBJ2-2; no clear D gene. V was pared by 3 bases and J by 4 bases, with 12 bases between. CDR1 and CDR2 from the germline V gene are SGHVS and FQNEAQ. This CDR3 has 15 residues. CDR3 coding DNA: TGTGCCAGCAGCTTTCTGGCGACCAGCACCGGGGAGCTGTTTTTT. It translates to CASSFLATSTGELFF.

This clonotype was observed many times. The chain is built from TRBV28 and TRBJ1-5; D remains ambiguous. The V end was cut by 0 bases, the J end by 4 bases, with 7 bases between. This CDR3 comprises 14 residues. The germline V gene has CDR1 MDHEN and CDR2 SYDVKM. The CDR3 DNA sequence: TGTGCCAGCAGTTTATGGGGCAATAATCAGCCCCAGCATTTT. It translates to CASSLWGNNQPQHF.

There are many counts of this clonotype. V usage is TRBV3-1 and J usage is TRBJ1-1; tentative D call: TRBD1 (6 bases). The germline V gene encodes CDR1 LGHDT and CDR2 YNNKEL (reference sequence). Trimming took off 1 base at V and 8 bases at J, with 11 bases between the two ends. This CDR3 is 13 amino acids long. The CDR3 bases are TGTGCCAGCAGCCAAGGGGACACCAGAGAAGCTTTCTTT. Its translation is CASSQGDTREAFF.

This clonotype has a count of ten or more. The J gene is TRBJ2-1, the V gene TRBV7-6, with D hard to call. The V gene lost 7 bases and the J gene lost 5 bases, with 18 bases spanning the gap. This CDR3 region has 15 residues. Germline V gives CDR1 SGHVS, CDR2 FNYEAQ. The CDR3 protein is CASTLDHAANNEQFF. CDR3 DNA: TGTGCCAGCACCCTAGATCACGCGGCCAACAATGAGCAGTTCTTC.

Many counts were recorded for this clonotype. The V call is TRBV5-1, the J call TRBJ1-2; D is perhaps TRBD1 (6 bases). Germline-derived CDR1 and CDR2 are SGHRS and YFSETQ. V was shortened by 0 bases and J by 2 bases, with 14 bases between the two germline ends. This CDR3 contains 16 residues. The chain's CDR3 is CASSLGSTGWNYGYTF. The CDR3, as DNA: TGCGCCAGCAGCTTGGGGTCGACAGGTTGGAACTATGGCTACACCTTC.

In this sample, this clonotype turned up many times. The V call is TRBV5-1, the J call TRBJ2-2; 10 nucleotides agree with TRBD1. This CDR3 has 15 residues. Germline CDR1 reads SGHRS; CDR2 reads YFSETQ. V was clipped by 3 bases and J by 7 bases; unmatched bases: 6. CDR3 in DNA: TGCGCCAGCAGCTCGCGACAGGGGGCTATCGGGGAGCTGTTTTTT. Amino acid sequence: CASSSRQGAIGELFF.

This clonotype has a count of ten or more. The chain is built from TRBV5-1 and TRBJ2-3; the D is unclear. The germline V gene encodes CDR1 SGHRS and CDR2 YFSETQ. CDR3 length equals 15 residues. The ends were cut back, 1 base at V and 0 bases at J, with 9 bases in the middle. The CDR3 loop is CASSLLLGSTDTQYF. CDR3 in DNA: TGCGCCAGCAGCTTGCTGCTAGGAAGCACAGATACGCAGTATTTT.

The gene calls are TRBV12-3 or TRBV12-4 and TRBJ2-2; 8 bases are shared with TRBD2. CDR3 length equals 16 residues. Germline trimming cut 4 bases from V and 5 bases from J; bases unmatched to any gene: 9. The CDR3 region has the DNA TGTGCCAGCAGTTCCTCCGGGACTAGTCGAACCGGGGAGCTGTTTTTT. Translated, it gives CASSSSGTSRTGELFF.

This clonotype showed up many times. The chain combines TRBV28 with TRBJ1-3; a possible D gene is TRBD1 (5 bases). Looked up from germline, CDR1 is MDHEN and CDR2 is SYDVKM. This CDR3 spans 14 amino acids. V lost 7 bases and J lost 1, with 11 bases in between. The CDR3 sequence: CASTTGGSGNTIYF. Here the CDR3 DNA reads TGTGCCAGCACCACGGGGGGATCTGGAAACACCATATATTTT.